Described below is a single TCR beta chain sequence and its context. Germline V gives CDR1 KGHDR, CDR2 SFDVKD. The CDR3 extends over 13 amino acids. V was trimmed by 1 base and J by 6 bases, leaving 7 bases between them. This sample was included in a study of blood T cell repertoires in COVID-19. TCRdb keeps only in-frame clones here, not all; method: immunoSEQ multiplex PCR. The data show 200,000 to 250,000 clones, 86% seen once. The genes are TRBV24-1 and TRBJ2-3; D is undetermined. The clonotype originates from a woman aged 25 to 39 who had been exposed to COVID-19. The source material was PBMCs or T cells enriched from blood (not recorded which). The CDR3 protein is CATSDLSSDTQYF. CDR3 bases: TGTGCCACCAGTGATTTATCGTCCGATACGCAGTATTTT.